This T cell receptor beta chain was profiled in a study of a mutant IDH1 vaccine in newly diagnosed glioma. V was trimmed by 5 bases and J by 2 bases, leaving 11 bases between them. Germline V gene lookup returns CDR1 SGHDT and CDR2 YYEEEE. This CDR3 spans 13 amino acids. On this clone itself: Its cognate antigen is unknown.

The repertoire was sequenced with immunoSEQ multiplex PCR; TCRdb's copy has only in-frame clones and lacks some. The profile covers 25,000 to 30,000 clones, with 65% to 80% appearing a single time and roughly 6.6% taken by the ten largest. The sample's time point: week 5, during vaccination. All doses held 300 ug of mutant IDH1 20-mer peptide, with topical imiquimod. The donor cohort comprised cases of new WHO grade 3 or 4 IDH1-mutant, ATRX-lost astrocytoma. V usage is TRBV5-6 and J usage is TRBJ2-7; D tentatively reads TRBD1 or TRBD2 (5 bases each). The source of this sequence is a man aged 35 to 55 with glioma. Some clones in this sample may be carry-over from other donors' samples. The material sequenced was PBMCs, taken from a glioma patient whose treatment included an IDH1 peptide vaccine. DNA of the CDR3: TGTGCCAGCAGGAGGGACGGCCCCTACGAGCAGTACTTC. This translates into CASRRDGPYEQYF. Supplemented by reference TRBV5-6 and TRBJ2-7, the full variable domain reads DAGVTQSPTHLIKTRGQQVTLRCSPKSGHDTVSWYQQALGQGPQFIFQYYEEEERQRGNFPDRFSGHQFPNYSSELNVNALLLGDSALYLCASRRDGPYEQYFGPGTRLTVT.